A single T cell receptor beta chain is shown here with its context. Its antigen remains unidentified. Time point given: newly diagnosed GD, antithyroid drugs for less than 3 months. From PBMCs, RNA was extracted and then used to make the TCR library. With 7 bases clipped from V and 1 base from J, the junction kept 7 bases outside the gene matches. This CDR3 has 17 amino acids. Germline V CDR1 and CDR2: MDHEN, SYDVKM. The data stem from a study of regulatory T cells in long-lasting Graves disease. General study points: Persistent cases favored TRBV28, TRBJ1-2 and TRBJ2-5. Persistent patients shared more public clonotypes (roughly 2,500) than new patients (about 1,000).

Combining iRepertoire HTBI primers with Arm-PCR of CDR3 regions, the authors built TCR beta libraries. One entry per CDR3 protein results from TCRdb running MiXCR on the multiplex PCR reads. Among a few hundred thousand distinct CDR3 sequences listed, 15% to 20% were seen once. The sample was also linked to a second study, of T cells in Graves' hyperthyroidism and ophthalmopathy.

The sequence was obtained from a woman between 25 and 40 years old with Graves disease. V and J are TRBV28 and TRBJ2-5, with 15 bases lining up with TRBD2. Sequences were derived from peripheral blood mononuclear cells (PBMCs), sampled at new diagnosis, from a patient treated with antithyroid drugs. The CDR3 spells CASTLGLAGGGQETQYF. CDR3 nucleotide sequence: TGTGCCAGCACCCTTGGACTAGCGGGGGGGGGCCAAGAGACCCAGTACTTC.